This TCR beta chain came from a study of response to subunit inactivated influenza vaccine. This clonotype was detected ten times or more. Its matching antigen is unknown. CDR3 size: 15 residues. Trimming pared 0 bases from V and 3 bases from J, leaving 12 bases between. TCRdb re-analysed the RT-PCR reads in MiXCR, keeping a single row per CDR3 protein. The profile covers 450,000 to 500,000 distinct CDR3 sequences, with over 9.5% appearing a single time and approximately 12% taken by the ten largest. Findings and limits, study-wide: The study's authors posited that every seasonal influenza vaccination enlists few new T cells.

The sequence derives from a man between 45 and 60 years old who received an inactivated influenza vaccine. This material consisted of PBMCs from blood, taken more than 35 days after vaccination. The rearrangement joins TRBV12-3 or TRBV12-4 to TRBJ2-7; D is ambiguous. The CDR3 here is CASSLAPGLVYEQYF. DNA for the CDR3: TGTGCCAGCAGTTTAGCCCCTGGGCTGGTCTACGAGCAGTACTTC.